These 9 T cell receptor beta chains originate from one sample sequenced in a study of cytomegalovirus exposure and HLA in healthy donors. Vbeta (60) and Jbeta (13) primers were used in the PCR. Clones were sequenced by immunoSEQ multiplex PCR, and TCRdb holds only the in-frame ones, with some missing. Among some 150,000 clones listed, roughly four fifths were seen once. Sequencing input: PBMCs. All receptors derive from a man aged 18 to 29 in good health and CMV-seropositive.

The rearrangement links TRBV7-3 to TRBJ2-7; 7 nucleotides align to TRBD2. Trimming took 2 bases from V and 6 from J; bases not matched to a gene: 13. This CDR3 is built from 16 residues. Germline V lookup: CDR1 SGHTA, CDR2 FQGTGA. The CDR3 loop reads CASSLYPTGLRGEQYF. CDR3 nucleotide sequence: TGTGCCAGCAGCTTATATCCGACGGGACTAAGGGGCGAGCAGTACTTC.

The chain uses TRBV15 and TRBJ1-1, with TRBD1 as a possible D gene (6 bases). The CDR3 runs 16 residues. V lost 1 base, J lost 6 bases, and 18 bases lay in between. Germline CDR1 LNHNV, CDR2 YYDKDF (reference sequence). CDR3 sequence reads: CATSRGGTILSPEAFF. The CDR3, as DNA: TGTGCCACCAGCAGAGGAGGGACAATTTTGAGTCCTGAAGCTTTCTTT.

In this sample, this clone turned up once. The chain joins TRBV7-8 to TRBJ2-7; D may be TRBD2 (5 bases). The CDR3 spans 15 residues. Germline V lookup: CDR1 SGHVS, CDR2 FQNEAQ. V was trimmed by 1 base and J by 6 bases, leaving 16 bases between them. Here the CDR3 DNA reads TGTGCCAGCAGCTTAGTGGCATCGGCCGAGGGCGAGCAGTACTTC. Its protein is CASSLVASAEGEQYF.

The gene calls are TRBV5-1 and TRBJ2-7; D possibly corresponds to TRBD1 (5 bases). This CDR3 is built from 13 residues. The germline V gene has CDR1 SGHRS and CDR2 YFSETQ. With 2 bases removed from V and 0 bases from J, the gap between germline ends came to 6 bases. The CDR3 loop is CASSFDSSYEQYF. CDR3 bases: TGCGCCAGCAGCTTCGACAGCTCCTACGAGCAGTACTTC. Full variable domain (rest looked up from reference TRBV5-1 and TRBJ2-7): KAGVTQTPRYLIKTRGQQVTLSCSPISGHRSVSWYQQTPGQGLQFLFEYFSETQRNKGNFPGRFSGRQFSNSRSEMNVSTLELGDSALYLCASSFDSSYEQYFGPGTRLTVT.

This rearrangement joins TRBV6-1 to TRBJ2-5, with D tentatively TRBD1 (7 bases). The CDR3 totals 13 residues. Germline CDR1 reads MNHNS; CDR2 reads SASEGT. V shed 6 bases and J shed 5 bases, with 13 bases lying between them. CDR3 sequence reads: CASRARGEETQYF. Written as DNA, the CDR3 is TGTGCCAGCAGGGCCAGGGGGGAGGAGACCCAGTACTTC.

V gene TRBV7-2 combines with J gene TRBJ1-1; 10 bases fit TRBD1. Trimming removed 5 bases from V and 1 base from J; junction bases left unmatched: 7. Germline lookup yields CDR1 SGHTA and CDR2 FQGNSA. This CDR3 has 16 residues. The CDR3 here is CASSTRQGAGNTEAFF. Written as DNA, the CDR3 is TGTGCCAGCAGCACCCGACAGGGGGCGGGGAACACTGAAGCTTTCTTT. Supplemented by reference TRBV7-2 and TRBJ1-1, the full variable domain reads GAGVSQSPSNKVTEKGKDVELRCDPISGHTALYWYRQSLGQGLEFLIYFQGNSAPDKSGLPSDRFSAERTGGSVSTLTIQRTQQEDSAVYLCASSTRQGAGNTEAFFGQGTRLTVV.

This rearrangement joins TRBV9 to TRBJ1-1; D possibly corresponds to TRBD1 (6 bases). The V end lost 2 bases, the J end lost 1 base, and 9 bases lay between the germline ends. Germline V gives CDR1 SGDLS, CDR2 YYNGEE. This CDR3 has 14 residues. The CDR3 bases are TGTGCCAGCAGCGTTTCACAGGGGAACACTGAAGCTTTCTTT. Protein product: CASSVSQGNTEAFF.

CDR3 protein: CASSPRQGLVYGYTF. The CDR3 DNA is TGTGCCAGCAGTCCACGTCAGGGTTTGGTCTATGGCTACACCTTC. The chain couples TRBV27 to TRBJ1-2; TRBD1 is a possible D gene (5 bases). CDR1 MNHEY and CDR2 SMNVEV come from the germline V gene (reference sequence). Trimming took 5 bases from V and 4 from J, leaving 17 bases between them. The CDR3 has 15 amino acids.

The V call is TRBV29-1, the J call TRBJ2-7; possible D gene TRBD1, 5 bases. The CDR3 has 11 amino acids. Germline V lookup: CDR1 SQVTM, CDR2 ANQGSEA. V lost 7 bases and J lost 3, with 10 bases in between. CDR3 loop: CSALQDYEQYF. In DNA form, the CDR3 reads TGCAGCGCTTTACAGGACTACGAGCAGTACTTC.